This T cell receptor (beta chain) was captured in a study of immune heterogeneity within non-small cell lung tumors. Study details: Classification of the tumors gave several squamous cell carcinomas, fewer than 12 non-squamous carcinomas and 1 not otherwise specified.

Multiplex PCR (32 V and 13 J primers) was used to amplify the TCR beta CDR3. TCRdb used MiXCR to reprocess the multiplex PCR reads, holding one entry per CDR3 protein. The repertoire consists of approximately 29,000 distinct CDR3 sequences, with about 30% occurring once and the leading ten covering under 5%. Bulk tumor genomic DNA served as template, at roughly 600 ng per sample. Several widely spaced biopsies per primary tumor were taken during surgery. Curative surgical treatment was performed in patients who had newly diagnosed, untreated non-small cell lung cancer. This clonotype was detected ten times or more. The sequencing input was lung tumor tissue. This receptor was identified in a man aged 35 to 55 with non-small cell lung cancer.

The DNA for the CDR3 is TGTGCCAGTACCCAACAGCCCCCCTATGGCTACACCTTC. It translates to CASTQQPPYGYTF. The chain employs TRBV19 and TRBJ1-2; D remains ambiguous. The CDR3 consists of 13 residues. Trimming removed 7 bases from V and 4 bases from J, with 13 bases in between. Germline V gene lookup returns CDR1 LNHDA and CDR2 SQIVND (reference sequence).